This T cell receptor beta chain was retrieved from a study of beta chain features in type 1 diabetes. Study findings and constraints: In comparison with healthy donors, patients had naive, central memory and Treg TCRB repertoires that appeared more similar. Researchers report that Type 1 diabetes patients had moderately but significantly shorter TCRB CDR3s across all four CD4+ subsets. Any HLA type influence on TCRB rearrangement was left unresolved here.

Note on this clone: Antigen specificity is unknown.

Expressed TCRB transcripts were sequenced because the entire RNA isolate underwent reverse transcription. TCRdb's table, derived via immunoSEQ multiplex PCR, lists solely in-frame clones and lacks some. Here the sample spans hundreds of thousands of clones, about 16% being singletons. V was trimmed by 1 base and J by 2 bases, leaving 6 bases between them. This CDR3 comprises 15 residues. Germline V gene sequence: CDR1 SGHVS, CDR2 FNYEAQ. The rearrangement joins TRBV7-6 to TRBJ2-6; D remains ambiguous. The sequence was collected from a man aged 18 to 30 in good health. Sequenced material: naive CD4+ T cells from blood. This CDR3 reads CASSLGTTGANVLTF. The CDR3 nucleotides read TGTGCCAGCAGCTTAGGTACGACTGGGGCCAACGTCCTGACTTTC.